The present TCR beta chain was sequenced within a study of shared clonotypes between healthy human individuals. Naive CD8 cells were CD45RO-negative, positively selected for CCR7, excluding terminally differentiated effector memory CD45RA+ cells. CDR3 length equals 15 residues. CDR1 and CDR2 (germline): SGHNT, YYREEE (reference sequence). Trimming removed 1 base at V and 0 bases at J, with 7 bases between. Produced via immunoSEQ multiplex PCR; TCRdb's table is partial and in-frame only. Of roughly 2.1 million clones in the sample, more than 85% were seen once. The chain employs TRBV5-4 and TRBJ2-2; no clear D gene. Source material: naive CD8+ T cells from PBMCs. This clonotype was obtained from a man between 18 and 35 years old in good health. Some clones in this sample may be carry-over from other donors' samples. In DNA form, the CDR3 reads TGTGCCAGCAGCTTGAGACCGGCGAACACCGGGGAGCTGTTTTTT. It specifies CASSLRPANTGELFF.